Sequencing of this T cell receptor beta chain was carried out in a study of blood T cell repertoires in COVID-19. Study details: Some COVID-19 samples were acute and others convalescent; all came from the United States, Italy and Spain. Nucleic acid was either cDNA or gDNA, and it came from T cells, B-cell-depleted T cells, or PBMCs.

Germline V lookup: CDR1 SGHTA, CDR2 FQGNSA. The CDR3 contains 16 residues. V lost 3 bases to trimming and J lost 2 bases, with 16 bases between them. Source study methods: Using reference gene primer amplification, nucleated cell counts were estimated. Profiling relied on immunoSEQ multiplex PCR, and the TCRdb table lists in-frame clones only, not all of them. From that table come the V and J calls and clone size; the DNA was used to work out D and trimming. This sample has 450,000 to 500,000 clones, with 70% to 90% found just once. Input material: peripheral blood. The receptor comes from a human donor in a cohort sampled during active COVID-19. The chain is built from TRBV7-2 and TRBJ1-2; a weak D match, TRBD1 (5 bases). CDR3 region: CASSFGDSLINYGYTF. DNA of the CDR3: TGTGCCAGCAGCTTCGGTGACAGCCTCATCAACTATGGCTACACCTTC.